This record covers a single TCR beta chain. These data come from a study of technical replicates of blood from a handful of donors. The germline CDR1 and CDR2 sequences are SGDLS and YYNGEE. The trim removed 10 bases at V and 0 bases at J, leaving 10 bases unmatched. The CDR3 extends over 14 amino acids. This table comes from immunoSEQ multiplex PCR, and its TCRdb copy is limited to in-frame clones, with some not included. This sample carries around 100,000 clones, just over 95% of them seen once, and the ten largest clones take 0.2% to 0.25%. The chain links TRBV9 to TRBJ2-7; 7 positions agree with TRBD2. The sequence was collected from a human donor in good health. Input material: T cells isolated from PBMCs. CDR3: CAGPSGRSSYEQYF. The DNA for the CDR3 is TGTGCCGGGCCTAGCGGAAGAAGCTCCTACGAGCAGTACTTC.